Each of the 3 T cell receptor beta chains below was sequenced from the same sample in a study of T cell responses to AZD1222 COVID-19 vaccine. Some clones are missing from TCRdb's copy, which holds only in-frame ones; the method was immunoSEQ multiplex PCR. The data contain some 180,000 clones, roughly nine tenths of them singletons. This sample comprised peripheral blood, obtained 28 days after the second dose of the MenACWY control vaccine. These receptors originate from an adult who received the MenACWY meningococcal vaccine as a control.

The CDR3 loop is CATRRDRDDDAFF. The CDR3 coding sequence is TGCGCCACCCGCCGGGACAGGGACGACGACGCTTTCTTT. The rearrangement joins TRBV5-1 to TRBJ1-1, with 9 nucleotides matching TRBD1. V lost 9 bases to trimming and J lost 11 bases; unmatched junction nucleotides: 14. CDR3 size: 13 residues. CDR1 SGHRS and CDR2 YFSETQ come from the germline V gene.

V usage is TRBV6-6 and J usage is TRBJ2-7; 8 bases are shared with TRBD1. J gave up 1 base and V 9 bases, and 8 bases lay outside the gene matches. Per the germline V gene, CDR1 is MNHNY and CDR2 is SVGAGI (reference sequence). CDR3 length equals 14 residues. The CDR3 here is CASTDRVSSYEQYF. The CDR3 nucleotides read TGTGCCAGTACGGACAGGGTCTCGTCCTACGAGCAGTACTTC.

This clone was counted a few times. This chain connects TRBV14 to TRBJ1-1; D might be TRBD1 (5 bases). V was trimmed by 2 bases and J by 6 bases, leaving 10 bases between them. The germline V gene encodes CDR1 SGHDN and CDR2 FVKESK. The CDR3 sequence is 13 residues long. In DNA, the CDR3 is TGTGCCAGCAGCCAACGACGGGACTCTGAAGCTTTCTTT. Its translation is CASSQRRDSEAFF. The full variable domain, its missing parts supplied by reference TRBV14 and TRBJ1-1, is EAGVTQFPSHSVIEKGQTVTLRCDPISGHDNLYWYRRVMGKEIKFLLHFVKESKQDESGMPNNRFLAERTGGTYSTLKVQPAELEDSGVYFCASSQRRDSEAFFGQGTRLTVV.